A single sample is the source of the 28 T cell receptor beta chains below, sequenced in a study of blood T cell repertoires in COVID-19. Produced via immunoSEQ multiplex PCR; TCRdb's table is partial and in-frame only. Here the sample spans about 200,000 clones, around three quarters being singletons. Sequenced: peripheral blood. Receptors originate from a woman aged 70 to 79 with acute or convalescent COVID-19.

The chain links TRBV6-2 or TRBV6-3 to TRBJ2-1; 14 nucleotides match TRBD2. Trimming cost V 6 bases and J 7 bases; bases outside gene matches: 5. CDR3 size: 15 residues. Germline CDR1 and CDR2: MNHEY and SVGEGT. CDR3 in amino acids: CASSRGTSGRNEQFF. CDR3 DNA sequence: TGTGCCAGCAGCCGAGGGACTAGCGGGAGAAATGAGCAGTTCTTC.

As concerns this clone: The junction departs from germline at one end; a sequencing error may be responsible. V and J are TRBV7-7 and TRBJ2-2; D is unclear. This CDR3 spans 13 amino acids. Germline V CDR1 and CDR2: SSHAT, FNYEAQ (reference sequence). The DNA for the CDR3 is TGTGCTAGCAGCCCCCAGAACACCGGGGAGCTGTTTTTT. It codes for CASSPQNTGELFF.

This chain links TRBV29-1 with TRBJ1-2; maybe TRBD1 (6 bases). V lost 5 bases and J 2 bases, leaving 9 bases between the germline ends. CDR1 is SQVTM and CDR2 is ANQGSEA in the germline V gene. CDR3 size: 12 residues. The DNA for the CDR3 is TGCAGCGTTTTGGACAGAAACTATGGCTACACCTTC. Translating it yields CSVLDRNYGYTF.

This clone was recorded a few times. The V and J genes are TRBV6-5 and TRBJ2-1; D possibly corresponds to TRBD1 (6 bases). V lost 6 bases to trimming and J lost 4 bases, with 10 bases between them. This CDR3 spans 13 amino acids. The V gene's germline CDR1 is MNHEY and CDR2 SVGAGI. CDR3 DNA sequence: TGTGCCAGCAGGCTCGACAGGTACAATGAGCAGTTCTTC. This encodes CASRLDRYNEQFF.

The V gene is TRBV6-5, the J gene TRBJ2-7; TRBD2 might be the D (5 bases). The CDR3 runs to 14 residues. Trimming removed 7 bases at V and 3 bases at J, with 16 bases between. Germline loops: CDR1 MNHEY, CDR2 SVGAGI. The CDR3 region has the DNA TGTGCCAGCACCCATCGCGGAGGCGTCTACGAGCAGTACTTC. As protein: CASTHRGGVYEQYF.

The V gene is TRBV30, the J gene TRBJ2-1, with D unresolved. This CDR3 comprises 12 residues. Germline assignment: CDR1 GTSNPN and CDR2 SVGIG (reference sequence). The V and J ends lost 6 bases and 2 bases respectively, with 8 bases between them. The CDR3 loop reads CACTITYNEQFF. DNA of the CDR3: TGTGCCTGTACAATTACCTACAATGAGCAGTTCTTC.

V is TRBV29-1 and J is TRBJ2-5; TRBD1 aligns across 8 bases. The ends lost 8 bases at V and 1 base at J; junction bases unmatched: 6. Germline CDR1 SQVTM, CDR2 ANQGSEA. The CDR3 contains 13 residues. The CDR3 spells CSTRTGGQETQYF. CDR3 bases: TGCAGCACCCGAACAGGGGGCCAAGAGACCCAGTACTTC. The variable domain in full, completed from reference TRBV29-1 and TRBJ2-5, reads SAVISQKPSRDICQRGTSLTIQCQVDSQVTMMFWYRQQPGQSLTLIATANQGSEATYESGFVIDKFPISRPNLTFSTLTVSNMSPEDSSIYLCSTRTGGQETQYFGPGTRLLVL.

The chain is built from TRBV29-1 and TRBJ2-7; 9 bases agree with TRBD1. The germline V gene encodes CDR1 SQVTM and CDR2 ANQGSEA. Unmatched junction bases numbered 6, after V lost 6 bases and J lost 9 bases. This CDR3 comprises 11 residues. This CDR3 is CSVRRGQGQYF. CDR3 coding DNA: TGCAGCGTCCGAAGGGGACAGGGGCAGTACTTC.

V and J are TRBV19 and TRBJ2-6, with TRBD1 matching over 7 bases. Trimming at V came to 8 bases and at J to 3 bases, leaving 7 bases not matched to a gene. CDR3 size: 15 residues. Germline loops: CDR1 LNHDA, CDR2 SQIVND (reference sequence). For the CDR3, the DNA is TGTGCCAGTCGACCACAGGGGAGTGGGGCCAACGTCCTGACTTTC. Protein: CASRPQGSGANVLTF.

This clone is a singleton in its sample. The chain is built from TRBV7-3 and TRBJ2-3, with D perhaps matching TRBD2 (6 bases). V was shortened by 0 bases and J by 2 bases, with 15 bases between the two germline ends. The germline V gene encodes CDR1 SGHTA and CDR2 FQGTGA. The CDR3 has 17 residues. CDR3 sequence (DNA): TGTGCCAGCAGCTTAACTGGGCTAGCGAGAAACACAGATACGCAGTATTTT. Protein: CASSLTGLARNTDTQYF.

The chain links TRBV2 to TRBJ2-1, with unresolved D. The CDR3 has 15 amino acids. The germline V and J ends were trimmed by 4 bases and 0 bases, with 10 bases remaining between them. Per germline, CDR1 SNHLY and CDR2 FYNNEI. CDR3 loop: CASSATWSSYNEQFF. DNA for the CDR3: TGTGCCAGCAGTGCTACATGGAGCTCCTACAATGAGCAGTTCTTC.

This clone has just one count. The CDR3 carries no conserved terminal phenylalanine or tryptophan, so it likely arises from a read error. Because the CDR3's place on the DNA is in doubt, the DNA is left out and the CDR3 is given as listed by TCRdb. The chain has TRBV28 and TRBJ2-7; TRBD1 is taken as the D call from the table, unchecked against the DNA. The CDR3 length is 11 residues, termini included. Per the germline V gene, CDR1 is MDHEN and CDR2 is SYDVKM. The CDR3 region is CASGWTGNLAL.

V is TRBV29-1 and J is TRBJ2-7, with TRBD1 identical over 7 bases. Germline V gene sequence: CDR1 SQVTM, CDR2 ANQGSEA. The CDR3 is made up of 14 amino acids. The junction had 9 bases not matched to a gene; V was cut back by 6 bases and J by 1 base. The CDR3: CSVRGQLDSYEQYF. The CDR3 region has the DNA TGCAGCGTGAGGGGACAGTTGGATTCCTACGAGCAGTACTTC.

The chain uses TRBV28 and TRBJ1-2; 7 nucleotides agree with TRBD1. V was pared by 4 bases and J by 4 bases, with 6 bases of the junction left unmatched. Germline CDR1 reads MDHEN; CDR2 reads SYDVKM. CDR3 length: 14 amino acids. CDR3 residues: CASSYLGGVYGYTF. CDR3 DNA sequence: TGTGCCAGCAGTTACCTAGGGGGCGTCTATGGCTACACCTTC.

This clone has a single count. This chain uses TRBV11-2 with TRBJ2-5, with D possibly matching TRBD2 (7 bases). The V end lost 0 bases, the J end lost 5 bases, and 13 bases lay between the germline ends. The CDR3 totals 15 residues. Germline V CDR1 and CDR2: SGHAT, FQNNGV. CDR3 bases: TGTGCCAGCAGCTTAGATGATGAGGGGGGGGAGACCCAGTACTTC. The encoded protein is CASSLDDEGGETQYF.

This clone was observed a handful of times. V usage is TRBV5-1 and J usage is TRBJ1-1; D gene ambiguous. The CDR3 sequence is 12 residues long. Germline V gene sequence: CDR1 SGHRS, CDR2 YFSETQ. Trimming stripped 1 base from V and 5 bases from J, with 6 bases between. DNA for the CDR3: TGCGCCAGCAGCTTGTCCGGGACTGAAGCTTTCTTT. Translated, it gives CASSLSGTEAFF.

The chain employs TRBV7-8 and TRBJ2-1; 8 bases match TRBD2. Per germline, CDR1 SGHVS and CDR2 FQNEAQ. The V and J ends lost 5 bases and 6 bases, in that order; junction bases with no gene match: 6. The CDR3 totals 14 residues. The CDR3 DNA reads TGTGCCAGCAGCCGACTAGCGAACCGCAATGAGCAGTTCTTC. It specifies CASSRLANRNEQFF.

V gene TRBV2 combines with J gene TRBJ1-5; TRBD1 matches at 7 bases. J was trimmed by 2 bases and V by 1 base; bases with no gene match: 2. The germline V gene has CDR1 SNHLY and CDR2 FYNNEI. This CDR3 is built from 15 residues. The DNA for the CDR3 is TGTGCCAGCAGTGAAGTTGGACAGGGCAATCAGCCCCAGCATTTT. Its translation is CASSEVGQGNQPQHF.

V is TRBV5-1 and J is TRBJ1-3; D not certain. The germline V gene encodes CDR1 SGHRS and CDR2 YFSETQ. This CDR3 region has 16 residues. Trimming removed 4 bases from V and 2 bases from J, with 16 bases in between. The CDR3 DNA reads TGCGCCAGCAGCACCAACTCAAATGCTGCTGGAAACACCATATATTTT. Its protein product is CASSTNSNAAGNTIYF.

The CDR3 here is CASSPRGGVREQYF. CDR3 sequence (DNA): TGTGCCAGCAGTCCCCGAGGGGGCGTGAGGGAGCAGTACTTC. This rearrangement joins TRBV28 to TRBJ2-7, with 7 positions matching TRBD1. V gave up 5 bases and J gave up 7 bases; unmatched junction bases: 11. The CDR3 contains 14 residues. Germline CDR1 MDHEN, CDR2 SYDVKM.

This chain joins TRBV27 and TRBJ2-1; 13 bases are a match to TRBD2. CDR1 and CDR2 (germline): MNHEY, SMNVEV (reference sequence). Trimming at V came to 4 bases and at J to 9 bases, leaving 12 bases not matched to a gene. The CDR3 length is 17 residues. CDR3 sequence (DNA): TGTGCCAGCAGTTACCGTAGACTAGCGGGAGGCTGGTTTGAGCAGTTCTTC. This gives the protein CASSYRRLAGGWFEQFF.

The chain links TRBV3-1 (or the pseudogene TRBV3-2) to TRBJ1-5; D remains unclear. Trimming took off 1 base at V and 0 bases at J, with 4 bases between the two ends. The CDR3 covers 14 residues. Germline CDR1 and CDR2: LGHDT and YNNKEL (reference sequence). The CDR3 loop reads CASSQAVSNQPQHF. The CDR3 region has the DNA TGTGCCAGCAGCCAAGCAGTTAGCAATCAGCCCCAGCATTTT.

This clone came up once. V is TRBV28 and J is TRBJ2-1; 7 positions match TRBD2. The V gene end was trimmed by 3 bases and the J gene end by 4 bases; junction bases not matched to a gene: 12. The CDR3 contains 17 residues. In germline, CDR1 is MDHEN, CDR2 SYDVKM. The CDR3 DNA reads as TGTGCCAGCAGTTTCCCCGCCGGGACTACCGGATACAATGAGCAGTTCTTC. This sequence encodes CASSFPAGTTGYNEQFF. The whole variable domain, remainder taken from reference TRBV28 and TRBJ2-1, is DVKVTQSSRYLVKRTGEKVFLECVQDMDHENMFWYRQDPGLGLRLIYFSYDVKMKEKGDIPEGYSVSREKKERFSLILESASTNQTSMYLCASSFPAGTTGYNEQFFGPGTRLTVL.

This chain uses TRBV7-2 with TRBJ1-4, with D tentatively TRBD1 (6 bases). V lost 5 bases and J 8 bases, leaving 15 bases between the germline ends. The CDR3 length is 14 residues. The V gene's germline CDR1 is SGHTA and CDR2 FQGNSA. The CDR3 region is CASSLRGKMEKLFF. In nucleotides, the CDR3 is TGTGCCAGCAGCCTGAGGGGGAAGATGGAAAAACTGTTTTTT.

The rearrangement joins TRBV28 to TRBJ1-3; D call uncertain. Trimming removed 10 bases from V and 0 bases from J, with 10 bases in between. CDR1 MDHEN and CDR2 SYDVKM come from the germline V gene. This CDR3 has 13 residues. CDR3 loop: CATAGNSGNTIYF. The CDR3 DNA follows: TGTGCCACCGCAGGAAACTCTGGAAACACCATATATTTT.

The J gene is TRBJ1-1, the V gene TRBV7-9; 7 bases line up with TRBD1. Trimming at V came to 1 base and at J to 0 bases, leaving 8 bases not matched to a gene. Germline V gene lookup returns CDR1 SEHNR and CDR2 FQNEAQ (reference sequence). The CDR3 has 17 residues. CDR3 protein: CASSLDGAGGLNTEAFF. CDR3 coding DNA: TGTGCCAGCAGCTTAGATGGTGCAGGGGGGTTGAACACTGAAGCTTTCTTT.

The chain uses TRBV6-6 and TRBJ2-3; 7 bases line up with TRBD2. This CDR3 has 14 residues. Germline values: CDR1 MNHNY, CDR2 SVGAGI (reference sequence). V lost 6 bases, J lost 10 bases, and 13 bases stayed unmatched. The CDR3, as DNA: TGTGCCAGCAGCCATCCTAGCGGATCCGACCCGCAGTATTTT. It yields the protein CASSHPSGSDPQYF.

J is TRBJ2-2 and V is TRBV5-4; 7 nucleotides match TRBD1. CDR1 and CDR2 from the germline V gene are SGHNT and YYREEE (reference sequence). CDR3 length: 15 residues. V was clipped by 6 bases and J by 3 bases; unmatched bases: 8. The CDR3 DNA is TGTGCCAGCAACAAATATGACAGGGACACCGGGGAGCTGTTTTTT. Its translation is CASNKYDRDTGELFF.